This TCR beta chain stems from a study of OX40 agonist ivuxolimab in advanced cancers. On the study more broadly: Patients receiving dose escalation had hepatocellular carcinoma, melanoma, renal cell or head and neck cancer. A partial response was reached by three patients: one with hepatocellular carcinoma and two with cutaneous melanoma. Prior anti-PD-1, anti-PD-L1 or anti-CTLA-4 therapy did not bar entry, and more than 35% had some.

The junction had 9 bases not matched to a gene; V was cut back by 4 bases and J by 4 bases. CDR1 and CDR2 (germline): MGHRA, YSYEKL. The CDR3 is made up of 15 amino acids. Patients were excluded for autoimmune disease history or systemic immunosuppression. This clone was picked up a small number of times. Sequencing was performed with immunoSEQ multiplex PCR; in TCRdb, only in-frame clones are kept and a portion is missing. This table holds 50,000 to 60,000 clones, roughly 77% found once. Specimen: CD4+ or CD8+ T cells sorted from blood, collected in a trial of the OX40 agonist ivuxolimab. V and J are TRBV4-1 and TRBJ2-5; 7 positions match TRBD1. This receptor was identified in an adult with an advanced solid tumor such as melanoma, head and neck, liver or kidney cancer. The CDR3 loop reads CASSPSDRVSETQYF. The CDR3 DNA is TGCGCCAGCAGCCCCTCCGACAGGGTATCAGAGACCCAGTACTTC.